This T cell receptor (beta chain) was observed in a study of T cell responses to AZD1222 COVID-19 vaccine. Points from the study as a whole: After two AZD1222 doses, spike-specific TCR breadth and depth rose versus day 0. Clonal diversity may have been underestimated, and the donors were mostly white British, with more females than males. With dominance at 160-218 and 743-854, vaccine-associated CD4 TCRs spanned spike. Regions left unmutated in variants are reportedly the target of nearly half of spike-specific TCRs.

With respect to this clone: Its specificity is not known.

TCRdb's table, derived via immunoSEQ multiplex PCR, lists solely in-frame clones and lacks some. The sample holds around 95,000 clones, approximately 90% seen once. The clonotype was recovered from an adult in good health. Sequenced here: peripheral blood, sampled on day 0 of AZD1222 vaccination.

The CDR3 nucleotides are TGCGCCAGCAGCTGGTCCGGACAAGGCACCGGGGAGCTGTTTTTT. Translated, it gives CASSWSGQGTGELFF. The rearrangement uses TRBV5-1 and TRBJ2-2, with a tentative D call TRBD1 (5 bases). Germline V gives CDR1 SGHRS, CDR2 YFSETQ. The CDR3 is 15 amino acids. Trimming left V 3 bases short and J 4 bases short, with 13 bases between.